This is a list of T cell receptor beta chains from one sample in a study of OX40 agonist ivuxolimab in advanced cancers. Here immunoSEQ multiplex PCR was the method, and the copy in TCRdb shows in-frame clones only, minus some. The data contain roughly 80,000 clones, over 75% of them singletons. The source material was CD4+ or CD8+ T cells sorted from blood, sampled in a trial of the OX40 agonist ivuxolimab. The receptors stem from an adult with an advanced solid tumor such as melanoma, head and neck, liver or kidney cancer. CDR3s include the opening cysteine and the closing phenylalanine or tryptophan. The D gene is left open where the match is weak. Clone size is stated in some rows and not others, as once, few, many or a class when expanded.

- | TRBJ1-4 | - | TRBV29-1 | CSAGEQGPPWKLFF | TGCAGCGCCGGAGAACAGGGCCCCCCGTGGAAACTGTTTTTT
- | TRBJ2-7 | - | TRBV5-1 | CASSTEGRSYEQYF | TGCGCCAGCAGCACCGAGGGGAGGTCTTACGAGCAGTACTTC
- | TRBJ1-2 | - | TRBV19 | CASSMFSGTIYGYTF | TGTGCCAGTAGTATGTTTTCGGGAACAATCTATGGCTACACCTTC
- | TRBJ1-2 | TRBD1 | TRBV5-6 | CASVYRGGYGYTF | TGTGCCAGCGTATACAGGGGAGGCTATGGCTACACCTTC
- | TRBJ1-1 | - | TRBV5-5 | CASSRQVSNTEAFF | TGTGCCAGCAGCAGACAGGTTTCCAACACTGAAGCTTTCTTT
- | TRBJ2-7 | - | TRBV6-1 | CASRVGTTSSYEQYF | TGTGCCAGCAGGGTCGGGACGACGAGCTCCTACGAGCAGTACTTC
- | TRBJ1-2 | TRBD1 | TRBV5-1 | CASSLSAGGEYGYTF | TGCGCCAGCAGCTTGAGCGCAGGGGGCGAATATGGCTACACCTTC
- | TRBJ1-1 | - | TRBV7-3 | CASSMTGNTEAFF | TGTGCCAGCAGCATGACAGGGAACACTGAAGCTTTCTTT
once | TRBJ2-5 | - | TRBV30 | CAWSFGTLETQYF | TGTGCCTGGAGTTTTGGGACCCTGGAGACCCAGTACTTC
- | TRBJ1-2 | - | TRBV4-3 | CASSQSQGSNYGYTF | TGCGCCAGCAGCCAATCTCAGGGTTCTAACTATGGCTACACCTTC
- | TRBJ1-3 | TRBD1 | TRBV30 | CAWNTGAGNTIYF | TGTGCCTGGAACACAGGGGCTGGAAACACCATATATTTT
- | TRBJ1-6 | - | TRBV30 | CAWTFSRGVYNSPLHF | TGTGCCTGGACGTTCAGTCGTGGGGTATATAATTCACCCCTCCACTTT
- | TRBJ2-6 | TRBD2 | TRBV25-1 | CASSETSGGAAGANVLTF | TGTGCCAGCAGTGAAACTAGCGGGGGGGCAGCTGGGGCCAACGTCCTGACTTTC
- | TRBJ2-1 | - | TRBV9 | CASSVDRFEQFF | TGTGCCAGCAGCGTGGATCGTTTTGAGCAGTTCTTC